These T cell receptor beta chains were read from a single sample in a study of blood T cell repertoires in COVID-19. Repertoires were generated with immunoSEQ multiplex PCR, while TCRdb's copy carries only in-frame clones and drops some. The table has some 140,000 clones, 70% to 85% seen once. Sequencing was carried out using PBMCs or T cells enriched from blood (not recorded which). Source of these receptors: a middle-aged man who had recovered from COVID-19. The CDR3 runs from the conserved cysteine through the conserved F or W. Each record gives: V gene, D gene, clone size, J gene, CDR3 protein, CDR3 DNA. D genes are given only for firm matches. Where a row states a size, it is once, few, many or the class of an expanded clone; other rows omit it.

TRBV5-1,NA,once,TRBJ2-1,CASSDGTFYNEQFF,TGCGCCAGCAGTGACGGGACTTTCTACAATGAGCAGTTCTTC
TRBV11-2,TRBD2,few,TRBJ2-1,CASSPLRLAGADNEQFF,TGTGCCAGCAGCCCTCTCCGACTAGCGGGGGCCGACAATGAGCAGTTCTTC
TRBV5-1,NA,NA,TRBJ2-2,CASSLSDTGELFF,TGCGCCAGCAGCTTGTCCGACACCGGGGAGCTGTTTTTT
TRBV7-6,TRBD2,NA,TRBJ2-3,CASSLSGSGNTDTQYF,TGTGCCAGCAGCTTAAGTGGGAGCGGGAACACAGATACGCAGTATTTT
TRBV4-3,TRBD1,NA,TRBJ1-6,CASSQAGWGQGGSPLHF,TGCGCCAGCAGCCAAGCAGGGTGGGGACAGGGTGGATCACCCCTCCACTTT
TRBV5-1,TRBD1,NA,TRBJ1-5,CASSLTGGQEPQHF,TGCGCCAGCAGCTTAACAGGGGGCCAGGAGCCCCAGCATTTT
TRBV2,TRBD1,NA,TRBJ1-2,CASSEDRGNYGYTF,TGTGCCAGCAGTGAGGACAGGGGAAACTATGGCTACACCTTC
TRBV6-4,TRBD1,once,TRBJ1-2,CASSATGTGVGYTF,TGTGCCAGCTCGGCTACCGGGACAGGGGTTGGCTACACCTTC
TRBV9,TRBD1,NA,TRBJ1-2,CASSGGDRERGYTF,TGTGCCAGCAGCGGGGGGGACAGGGAGAGAGGCTACACCTTC
TRBV12-5,TRBD1,NA,TRBJ1-1,CASGFFGPPQGSGTEAFF,TGTGCTAGTGGTTTTTTTGGCCCCCCACAGGGGAGTGGCACTGAAGCTTTCTTT
TRBV12-3/TRBV12-4,NA,NA,TRBJ2-1,CASSLGRGEQFF,TGTGCCAGCAGTTTAGGGAGGGGTGAGCAGTTCTTC
TRBV27,TRBD1,NA,TRBJ2-7,CASSLEVLGQGPYEQYF,TGTGCCAGCAGTTTAGAGGTTCTGGGACAGGGTCCCTACGAGCAGTACTTC
TRBV4-3,TRBD1,NA,TRBJ1-1,CASSQEVQGAHTEAFF,TGCGCCAGCAGCCAAGAGGTACAGGGGGCGCATACTGAAGCTTTCTTT
TRBV18,NA,NA,TRBJ2-7,CASSPPQTRYEQYF,TGTGCCAGCTCACCACCGCAGACTAGGTACGAGCAGTACTTC
TRBV25-1,NA,NA,TRBJ2-2,CASSSSANTGELFF,TGTGCCAGCAGCTCCAGCGCGAACACCGGGGAGCTGTTTTTT
TRBV7-9,NA,many,TRBJ1-6,CASSLGLRTSIAPNSPLHF,TGTGCCAGCAGCTTGGGACTTCGGACATCGATCGCCCCTAATTCACCCCTCCACTTT
TRBV2,TRBD2,NA,TRBJ2-2,CASSGKREGTGELFF,TGTGCCAGCAGTGGGAAAAGGGAGGGCACCGGGGAGCTGTTTTTT
TRBV7-2,NA,NA,TRBJ1-5,CASSLQVNQPQHF,TGTGCCAGCAGCTTACAGGTCAATCAGCCCCAGCATTTT
TRBV7-2,NA,NA,TRBJ1-4,CASSLISGGRINEKLFF,TGTGCCAGCAGCTTAATTTCGGGGGGGCGAATTAATGAAAAACTGTTTTTT
TRBV19,TRBD1,few,TRBJ1-3,CASSMGQIFSGNTIYF,TGTGCCAGTAGTATGGGACAGATATTCTCTGGAAACACCATATATTTT
TRBV23-1,NA,NA,TRBJ1-1,CASSQMGCDSQRIRGATEAFF,TGCGCCAGCAGTCAAATGGGGTGTGACAGTCAAAGAATTAGGGGCGCCACTGAAGCTTTCTTT
TRBV5-4,TRBD2,few,TRBJ2-3,CASSLRLAGGPDTQYF,TGTGCCAGCAGCTTAAGACTAGCGGGGGGGCCAGATACGCAGTATTTT
TRBV18,TRBD1,few,TRBJ1-1,CASSPTGAPNTEAFF,TGTGCCAGCTCCCCTACAGGGGCGCCGAACACTGAAGCTTTCTTT
TRBV7-9,NA,NA,TRBJ1-4,CASSVAGERSEKLFF,TGTGCCAGCAGCGTCGCAGGGGAGCGGAGTGAAAAACTGTTTTTT
TRBV7-9,NA,NA,TRBJ2-5,CASSRESDRGETQYF,TGTGCCAGCAGCAGAGAGTCGGACAGAGGAGAGACCCAGTACTTC
TRBV7-2,TRBD2,once,TRBJ2-7,CASSLQRGGSYEQYF,TGTGCCAGCAGCTTACAGCGGGGGGGTTCCTACGAGCAGTACTTC
TRBV7-2,TRBD1,NA,TRBJ1-5,CASLQGTGNQPQHF,TGTGCCAGCCTACAGGGGACGGGCAATCAGCCCCAGCATTTT
TRBV5-6,TRBD1,NA,TRBJ1-5,CASSIRTGNRGQSQHF,TGTGCCAGCAGCATCCGGACAGGGAACAGGGGACAGTCCCAGCATTTT
TRBV4-1,NA,NA,TRBJ2-1,CASSQVLGPEQFF,TGCGCCAGCAGCCAGGTACTAGGGCCTGAGCAGTTCTTC
TRBV10-2,TRBD2,NA,TRBJ2-2,CASRVAGGLYTGELFF,TGCGCCAGCAGAGTAGCGGGGGGCCTATACACCGGGGAGCTGTTTTTT
TRBV19,NA,few,TRBJ1-1,CASSTRRGETEAFF,TGTGCCAGTAGCACCCGACGGGGGGAGACTGAAGCTTTCTTT
TRBV7-9,NA,few,TRBJ2-1,CASRPSGHKSYNEQFF,TGTGCCAGCAGGCCCTCGGGACATAAATCCTACAATGAGCAGTTCTTC
TRBV9,TRBD2,NA,TRBJ2-5,CASSPHRSSGGEQETQYF,TGTGCCAGCAGCCCCCACCGATCTAGCGGGGGGGAACAAGAGACCCAGTACTTC
TRBV5-1,NA,NA,TRBJ1-2,CASSAAGTTSARGYTF,TGCGCCAGCAGCGCCGCCGGGACTACCTCAGCGCGGGGCTACACCTTC
TRBV6-5,NA,NA,TRBJ1-6,CASWAGAYNSPLHF,TGTGCCAGCTGGGCAGGGGCTTATAATTCACCCCTCCACTTT
TRBV7-3,TRBD1,NA,TRBJ1-2,CASSLRTGQNYGYTF,TGTGCCAGCAGCCTGAGGACAGGGCAGAACTATGGCTACACCTTC
TRBV4-3,TRBD2,once,TRBJ2-2,CASSPTSGGTGELFF,TGCGCCAGCAGCCCGACTAGCGGGGGTACCGGGGAGCTGTTTTTT
TRBV7-2,NA,NA,TRBJ1-5,CASSSGGRSNQPQHF,TGTGCCAGCAGCTCGGGGGGTAGAAGCAATCAGCCCCAGCATTTT
TRBV12-5,TRBD1,NA,TRBJ2-3,CASGLGTGGTDTQYF,TGTGCTAGTGGTTTGGGGACAGGGGGCACAGATACGCAGTATTTT
TRBV4-3,NA,NA,TRBJ2-4,CASSQERFRRAGAKNIQYF,TGCGCCAGCAGCCAAGAAAGGTTCCGGAGGGCGGGAGCCAAAAACATTCAGTACTTC
TRBV15,TRBD1,NA,TRBJ2-5,CATTPGQIYQETQYF,TGTGCCACGACTCCGGGACAGATTTACCAAGAGACCCAGTACTTC
TRBV2,TRBD1,NA,TRBJ1-5,CASRGGTGLSNQPQHF,TGTGCCAGCAGGGGGGGGACAGGGCTTAGCAATCAGCCCCAGCATTTT
TRBV5-1,NA,NA,TRBJ2-3,CASSFPGEDTQYF,TGCGCCAGCAGCTTTCCAGGGGAAGATACGCAGTATTTT
TRBV6-9,NA,NA,TRBJ2-7,CASSYTETAYEQYF,TGTGCCAGCAGTTACACCGAGACAGCGTACGAGCAGTACTTC
TRBV7-2,TRBD2,few,TRBJ2-7,CASSLVPSGDTYEQYF,TGTGCCAGCAGCTTAGTCCCTAGCGGGGATACCTACGAGCAGTACTTC
TRBV4-1,TRBD1,NA,TRBJ2-5,CASSQAGQGRETQYF,TGCGCCAGCAGCCAGGCGGGACAGGGGAGGGAGACCCAGTACTTC
TRBV19,NA,few,TRBJ1-1,CASRDSFNTEAFF,TGTGCCAGTAGGGACAGCTTTAACACTGAAGCTTTCTTT
TRBV27,TRBD1,NA,TRBJ2-3,CASGQGAADTQYF,TGTGCCAGTGGACAGGGCGCAGCAGATACGCAGTATTTT
TRBV5-1,NA,NA,TRBJ1-1,CASSLRDGGMSTEAFF,TGCGCCAGCAGCTTGCGGGACGGCGGGATGAGCACTGAAGCTTTCTTT
TRBV6-6,NA,NA,TRBJ2-3,CASSSQGPDTQYF,TGTGCCAGCAGTTCCCAGGGTCCAGATACGCAGTATTTT
TRBV29-1,NA,NA,TRBJ2-7,CSVEEMPGLGYEQYF,TGCAGCGTTGAAGAAATGCCGGGGTTGGGCTACGAGCAGTACTTC
TRBV19,TRBD1,NA,TRBJ1-2,CASQGQGRYGYTF,TGTGCCAGTCAAGGACAGGGGAGGTATGGCTACACCTTC
TRBV27,TRBD2,NA,TRBJ2-3,CASSPTSGTDTQYF,TGTGCCAGCAGTCCTACTAGCGGCACAGATACGCAGTATTTT
TRBV27,NA,NA,TRBJ2-3,CAISDRTTDTQYF,TGTGCCATCTCAGACAGGACGACAGATACGCAGTATTTT
TRBV5-1,TRBD2,NA,TRBJ2-1,CASSVVGQLGLAGYEQFF,TGCGCCAGCAGCGTGGTAGGTCAGCTAGGACTAGCGGGGTACGAGCAGTTCTTC
TRBV3-1/TRBV3-2,NA,NA,TRBJ1-1,CASSQSRGEAFF,TGTGCCAGCAGCCAAAGCAGGGGAGAAGCTTTCTTT
TRBV20-1,TRBD1,NA,TRBJ2-7,CSAKQGDEQYF,TGCAGTGCAAAACAGGGGGACGAGCAGTACTTC